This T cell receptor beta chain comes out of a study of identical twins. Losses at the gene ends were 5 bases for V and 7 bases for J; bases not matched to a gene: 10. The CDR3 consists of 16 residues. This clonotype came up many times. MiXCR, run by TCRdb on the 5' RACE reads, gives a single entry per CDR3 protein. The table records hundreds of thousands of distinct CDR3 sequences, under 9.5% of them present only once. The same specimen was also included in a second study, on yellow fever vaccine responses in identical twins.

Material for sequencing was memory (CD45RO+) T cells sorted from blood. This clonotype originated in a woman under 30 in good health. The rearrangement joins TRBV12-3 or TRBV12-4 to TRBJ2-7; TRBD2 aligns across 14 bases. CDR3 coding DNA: TGTGCCAGCAGTCCGAGACTAGCGGGAGGGCCTGGAGAGCAGTACTTC. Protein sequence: CASSPRLAGGPGEQYF.